This T cell receptor beta chain was documented in a study of cytotoxic CD8 clonotypes in ibrutinib-treated CLL listed by TCRdb under 2021. Regarding the study in general: The cohort included some 14 treatment-naive and 11 relapsed/refractory patients; around 18 were IGHV unmutated. Partial responses were observed in approximately 24 patients and complete responses in 2; after a median follow-up of 68 months, remission was maintained in roughly 15 patients and progression was observed in approximately twelve. Response samples were obtained after a median of approximately eleven months of treatment, with a range of roughly 6 to 36 months. An average of around 250,000 productive templates and tens of thousands of productive rearrangements was obtained per sample. Longitudinal samples were obtainable from 26 of the 86 participants in the trial. Cryopreserved peripheral blood mononuclear cells were obtained before treatment, at response, and at either sustained remission or disease progression. All remission and progressive disease samples were collected while patients were still receiving ibrutinib. Beyond this particular receptor, the publication reports: Clonality rose at ibrutinib response, remained stable during sustained remission, and dropped back toward baseline at progression. Sustained-remission and progressing patients did not have matched sampling times, and lymph node repertoires were not examined. Public clonotypes were rare and either shrank or stayed stable during treatment, and the rise in clonality at ibrutinib response reflected expansion of private clonotypes. Baseline clonality exceeded that of age-matched healthy donors and correlated strongly with circulating CD8+ T-cell counts.

This sample's time point label indicates: 12 to 13 months on ibrutinib. Around 2 micrograms of genomic DNA were extracted from cryopreserved PBMCs for TCR beta library preparation. Longitudinal blood samples from CLL patients receiving ibrutinib monotherapy were subjected to high-throughput TCR beta sequencing. The patients took part in an open-label, single-center phase 2 trial of ibrutinib monotherapy. Reading from cysteine to phenylalanine, the CDR3 counts 14 amino acids. Just CDR3 DNA is preserved here, 42 bases in frame from base 1. CDR1 and CDR2 were assigned from the germline V gene as SGHRS and YFSETQ. Here V drops 0 bases and J drops 10 bases, and the junction holds 5 bases not matched to any gene. Notes on this clone: There is no known antigen for this receptor. No base qualities exist here, and no much larger clone lies one base off it.

Each clonotype received, on average, approximately 9.9x coverage in deep resolution sequencing performed on a MiSeq, where the target depth lay between 1 in 1 million and 1 in 200,000 T cells. The immunoSEQ hsTCRB Kit was used to generate TCR beta libraries. The study's processing was this. The data were analyzed with ImmunoSEQ Analyzer and ImmunoSEQ Data Assistant, and V, D and J gene assignments followed IMGT definitions. Clonality, which ranges from 0 to 1, was calculated as one minus the normalized Shannon entropy of productive rearrangement frequencies. Only overrepresented clonotypes making up at least 0.05% of each patient's repertoire were included in the public clonotype analysis. Roughly 12 age-matched healthy donor repertoires from immuneACCESS were used as controls for clonality. Here the immuneACCESS table is served through TCRdb, limited to in-frame sequences with V and J called. Missing clones are a known gap in these copies; in checked studies unresolved V genes cover under half, and the rest lacks a known reason. The DNA gave D and trimming, while V, J and clone size come from that table. The sample records 50,000 to 65,000 clones, approximately 54% of which are singletons. Roughly 14% of the sample rests with the top ten.

The rearranged chain carries TRBV5-1 and TRBJ2-1, and 9 junctional nucleotides match TRBD2. This receptor was taken from a human donor with chronic lymphocytic leukemia. Sample: PBMCs, taken after 12 months of ibrutinib treatment. The sequenced DNA: TGCGCCAGCAGCTTGGTTGGCGGGAGGGGAGAGCAGTTCTTC. This is translated as CASSLVGGRGEQFF.